This entry concerns a single TCR beta chain. The antigen is not known. This entry comes from a study of OX40 agonist ivuxolimab in advanced cancers. On the study more broadly: Ivuxolimab, an agonistic anti-OX40 (CD134) antibody, was given to patients. Partial responses occurred in three patients (one hepatocellular carcinoma, two cutaneous melanoma). Patients undergoing dose escalation presented with hepatocellular carcinoma, melanoma, renal cell or head and neck cancer.

The data were produced by immunoSEQ multiplex PCR, yet TCRdb's version contains in-frame clones alone and is incomplete. The top ten hold roughly 3.9% of the sample, which has tens of thousands of clones, about 84% seen once. The CDR3 runs to 14 residues. V shed 6 bases and J shed 4 bases, with 16 bases lying between them. Germline-derived CDR1 and CDR2 are MNHNS and SASEGT. The study, taken as a whole, reports: At 0.1 to 3.0 mg/kg, clonal expansion of CD4+ and CD8+ blood T cells had occurred by week 6.

The V gene is TRBV6-1, the J gene TRBJ2-7; D possibly corresponds to TRBD1 (5 bases). The TCR sequence derives from an adult with an advanced solid tumor such as melanoma, head and neck, liver or kidney cancer. Source: CD4+ or CD8+ T cells sorted from blood, taken in a trial of the OX40 agonist ivuxolimab. For the CDR3, the DNA is TGTGCCAGCAGCCCAGGGTGGGGTAGGTACGAGCAGTACTTC. Its protein product is CASSPGWGRYEQYF.